This T cell receptor (beta chain) stems from a study of T cell repertoires in cytomegalovirus infection. As for the study in general: CMV infection together with matching HLA type was indicated by public TCR beta signatures.

Notes on the study in general: Ex vivo responses were dominated by HLA-C-restricted CMV-specific TCR beta clonotypes.

About this clonotype itself: Its specificity is not known. One junction end does not reproduce the germline sequence, and a read error may be involved.

TCRdb processed the reads anew with MiXCR; each CDR3 protein has one entry. The sample has roughly 920,000 distinct CDR3 sequences; roughly 30% are singletons. The specimen was cultured CD8+ T cells from PBMCs, collected from culture after CMV antigen stimulation. This TCR derives from a human donor in good health (CMV status not recorded). Some clones in this sample may be carry-over from other donors' samples.

The CDR3 bases are TGTGTCAGCAGCGGAACCGGAGAAGGTGGCAATGAGCAGTTCTTC. This gives the protein CVSSGTGEGGNEQFF. V gene TRBV7-9 combines with J gene TRBJ2-1; maybe TRBD2 (5 bases). CDR1 and CDR2 (germline): SEHNR, FQNEAQ (reference sequence). The CDR3 has 15 residues.